This T cell receptor beta chain was captured in a study of T cell repertoires in cytomegalovirus infection (dated by TCRdb to between 2018 and 2020). Regarding the study in general: Recently identified HLA-C-restricted CMV epitopes, whose presentation resists viral immunomodulation, were targeted by peptide stimulations together with well-studied HLA-B-restricted epitopes. Because public TCR beta signatures pointed to carriage of CMV infection together with the matching HLA type, the HLA type of each donor mattered for the analysis. Study-wide findings and limitations: In both this cohort and an independent roughly 360-donor cohort, the cumulative frequency of public TCR beta family members distinguished carriers of CMV infection plus the relevant HLA type. The ex vivo response was dominated by HLA-C-restricted CMV-specific TCR beta clonotypes, which also provided the single most frequent clonotype in two of eight donors.

The instrument given in TCRdb is Illumina HiSeq 1500. TCRdb applied fastp at Q25 and MiXCR to the public reads, then kept only in-frame beta chains. Records with the same CDR3 protein are collapsed into one entry carrying the most frequent genes and DNA. The sample records roughly 220,000 distinct CDR3 sequences, around 40% of which are singletons. The top ten constitute more than 50% of the sample. About this clonotype itself: Its antigen is unknown. One end of the junction does not line up with germline, which may come from a read error.

The label giving this sample's treatment or condition can be read as: in vitro stimulation with specific CMV peptide epitopes to enrich CMV-specific T cells. The sequencing used CD8+ T cells from cultured PBMCs, collected from culture after CMV antigen stimulation. The sequence was collected from a human donor in good health (CMV status not recorded). Some clones in this sample may be carry-over from other donors' samples.

The DNA is TGTGCCAGCAGCTTAGAAAGCGGGAGTAACACCGGGGATCTGTTTTTT. The translation is CASSLESGSNTGDLFF. The sequence joins TRBV7-3 to TRBJ2-2; TRBD2 agrees with 8 junctional bases. Sequences SGHTA (CDR1) and FQGTGA (CDR2) are obtained from the germline V gene. The CDR3 starts with the cysteine, ends with the phenylalanine, and has 16 residues. The sequence is cut down to CDR3 DNA, 48 bases in frame from base 1.